The T cell receptor (beta chain) described here comes from a study of CXCR3-negative and CXCR3-positive naive CD8 T cells. For the study at large: Total TRB output reached about 135 million reads, about 1.5 +/- 0.3 million per library.

UMI labels and 5' RACE were used to prepare the TRB cDNA libraries. For each CDR3 protein, TCRdb gives one entry from its re-call of the 5' RACE reads, without DNA. Its table records roughly 130,000 distinct CDR3 sequences. CDR3 size: 17 residues. Per germline, CDR1 MDHEN and CDR2 SYDVKM. In the case of this clonotype: Antigen: not known.

The sorter processed each CD8+ T cell subset in triplicate at some 300,000 cells apiece. CD45RO-CCR7+CD27+CD95- marked naive CD8+ T cells. Overall study results and limits: Higher TRB CDR3 hydrophobicity marked CXCR3-positive naive cells relative to CXCR3-negative naive cells. TRBV-TRBJ usage was alike in naive CXCR3-negative and CXCR3-positive cells but differed in memory cells.

Sequencing was performed on naive CXCR3+ CD8+ T cells from blood. Subset indicated: CD45RO-CCR7+CD27+CD95- naive CD8+ T cells expressing CXCR3 (TNR3+). This TCR was recovered from a human donor in good health. Some clones in this sample may be carry-over from other donors' samples. This chain links TRBV28 with TRBJ2-5; the D gene TCRdb calls, TRBD2, cannot be checked with no DNA. CDR3 in amino acids: CASTLPRGAGNQETQYF.